Below, 20 T cell receptor beta chains from the same sample are listed, as sequenced in a study of blood T cell repertoires in COVID-19. Some clones are missing from TCRdb's copy, which holds only in-frame ones; the method was immunoSEQ multiplex PCR. The table records 65,000 to 85,000 clones, roughly 80% of them present only once. Sequenced: peripheral blood. The receptors were gathered from a woman aged 55-75 years with acute or convalescent COVID-19.

As to this clone: This same CDR3 is encoded by further DNA sequences in the sample. J is TRBJ2-3 and V is TRBV18, with a tentative D call TRBD2 (6 bases). CDR1 is KGHSH and CDR2 is LQKENI in the germline V gene. The V and J ends lost 2 bases and 1 base respectively, with 13 bases between them. The CDR3 length is 16 residues. CDR3 bases: TGTGCCAGCTCACCAATAAGGGGCGGGGGCACAGATACGCAGTATTTT. Protein: CASSPIRGGGTDTQYF.

The gene calls are TRBV30 and TRBJ2-5; 10 bases line up with TRBD1. CDR1 and CDR2 from the germline V gene are GTSNPN and SVGIG (reference sequence). This CDR3 is built from 18 residues. With 5 bases clipped from V and 8 bases from J, the junction kept 23 bases outside the gene matches. CDR3 nucleotide sequence: TGTGCCTGGGCCGAGTTCCTACCGGGACAGGGGATCGGAGAAACCCAGTACTTC. Residues: CAWAEFLPGQGIGETQYF. The entire variable domain, with the rest obtained from reference TRBV30 and TRBJ2-5, is as follows: SQTIHQWPATLVQPVGSPLSLECTVEGTSNPNLYWYRQAAGRGLQLLFYSVGIGQISSEVPQNLSASRPQDRQFILSSKKLLLSDSGFYLCAWAEFLPGQGIGETQYFGPGTRLLVL.

The chain uses TRBV5-4 and TRBJ2-3; the match to TRBD2 covers 10 bases. The V segment lost 0 bases and the J segment 2 bases; nucleotides outside the gene matches: 15. The CDR3 loop spans 20 amino acids. CDR1 and CDR2 (germline): SGHNT, YYREEE (reference sequence). For the CDR3, the DNA is TGTGCCAGCAGCTTGGGGGGTCCTAGCGGGGGCCTCCGATCCACAGATACGCAGTATTTT. This sequence encodes CASSLGGPSGGLRSTDTQYF.

The chain carries TRBV5-4 and TRBJ2-7, with no clear D. CDR1 and CDR2 (germline): SGHNT, YYREEE (reference sequence). The CDR3 runs to 14 residues. V lost 0 bases, J lost 3 bases, and 10 bases lay in between. In nucleotides, the CDR3 is TGTGCCAGCAGCTTGGGACGGGTTCTCTACGAGCAGTACTTC. Protein: CASSLGRVLYEQYF. The whole variable domain, filled in from reference TRBV5-4 and TRBJ2-7, reads ETGVTQSPTHLIKTRGQQVTLRCSSQSGHNTVSWYQQALGQGPQFIFQYYREEENGRGNFPPRFSGLQFPNYSSELNVNALELDDSALYLCASSLGRVLYEQYFGPGTRLTVT.

This chain connects TRBV27 to TRBJ1-1; 9 nucleotides align to TRBD1. V shed 5 bases, J shed 4 bases, and the junction held 8 bases outside the gene matches. CDR3 length: 15 residues. Germline assignment: CDR1 MNHEY and CDR2 SMNVEV (reference sequence). In nucleotides, the CDR3 is TGTGCCAGCAGTCAGGGACAGGGCCGGTCCACTGAAGCTTTCTTT. Translated: CASSQGQGRSTEAFF.

This rearrangement joins TRBV5-6 to TRBJ2-3; maybe TRBD2 (6 bases). Trimming took off 1 base at V and 4 bases at J, with 13 bases between the two ends. CDR1 is SGHDT, CDR2 YYEEEE, per germline. The CDR3 runs to 15 residues. The CDR3 coding sequence is TGTGCCAGCAGCTTGCTAGGCGGGGACTCAGATACGCAGTATTTT. It yields the protein CASSLLGGDSDTQYF.

The chain is built from TRBV6-5 and TRBJ1-2, with 9 bases fitting TRBD1. The CDR3 is made up of 14 amino acids. V dropped 4 bases and J dropped 5; count of bases not matched to a gene: 5. Per the germline V gene, CDR1 is MNHEY and CDR2 is SVGAGI. As DNA, the CDR3 is TGTGCCAGCAGTTCCGGGACAGGGACTTATGGCTACACCTTC. This codes for CASSSGTGTYGYTF.

There are many counts of this clone. The rearrangement uses TRBV19 and TRBJ1-1; D is unclear. Looked up from germline, CDR1 is LNHDA and CDR2 is SQIVND (reference sequence). The CDR3 runs to 14 residues. V was pared by 7 bases and J by 1 base, with 13 bases between. CDR3 nucleotides: TGTGCCAGTAAAAGGGTGGGAGGGAACACTGAAGCTTTCTTT. The encoded protein is CASKRVGGNTEAFF.

The chain carries TRBV19 and TRBJ2-2; 8 bases line up with TRBD1. The trim removed 7 bases at V and 0 bases at J, leaving 4 bases unmatched. The V gene's germline CDR1 is LNHDA and CDR2 SQIVND (reference sequence). This CDR3 region has 15 residues. The CDR3 region is CASTKTGANTGELFF. The CDR3 nucleotides read TGTGCCAGTACTAAGACAGGGGCGAACACCGGGGAGCTGTTTTTT.

The chain uses TRBV19 and TRBJ2-5; TRBD1 agrees at 9 bases. After removal of 4 bases from V and 2 bases from J, the junction contained 11 bases not matched to a gene. The CDR3 is 17 residues long. Germline-derived CDR1 and CDR2 are LNHDA and SQIVND (reference sequence). CDR3 coding DNA: TGTGCCAGTAGTAGCACAGGGGGCATTTTGGGGCAAGAGACCCAGTACTTC. Translation gives CASSSTGGILGQETQYF.

The chain carries TRBV2 and TRBJ1-2; 11 nucleotides agree with TRBD1. The V and J ends lost 2 bases and 4 bases, in that order; junction bases with no gene match: 3. This CDR3 region has 15 residues. From germline, CDR1 is SNHLY and CDR2 FYNNEI. The CDR3 loop reads CASSERTGGFYGYTF. DNA for the CDR3: TGTGCCAGCAGTGAACGGACAGGGGGCTTCTATGGCTACACCTTC.

The V gene is TRBV30, the J gene TRBJ2-3; D gene ambiguous. CDR1 GTSNPN and CDR2 SVGIG come from the germline V gene (reference sequence). Trimming cost V 0 bases and J 1 base, with 5 bases left between them. The length of the CDR3 is 13 residues. The CDR3 region is CAWSVPGTDTQYF. The DNA of the CDR3 is TGTGCCTGGAGTGTACCAGGCACAGATACGCAGTATTTT.

The rearrangement links TRBV19 to TRBJ2-3; weak D call: TRBD2 (5 bases). The CDR3 consists of 15 residues. Deletions cut 9 bases from V and 4 bases from J, with 20 bases between. CDR1 is LNHDA, CDR2 SQIVND, per germline (reference sequence). CDR3 sequence: CASSRTAAKADTQYF. The CDR3 coding sequence is TGTGCCAGCTCACGGACTGCAGCTAAGGCAGATACGCAGTATTTT.

The rearrangement joins TRBV2 to TRBJ2-3; the match to TRBD1 covers 11 bases. The CDR3 is 14 amino acids. The V gene end was trimmed by 5 bases and the J gene end by 5 bases; junction bases not matched to a gene: 3. Germline loops: CDR1 SNHLY, CDR2 FYNNEI. CDR3 nucleotides: TGTGCCAGCAGTACGGACAGGGGGCGAGATACGCAGTATTTT. Its protein product is CASSTDRGRDTQYF.

The rearrangement uses TRBV2 and TRBJ1-6, with 7 bases aligning to TRBD1. The germline V gene encodes CDR1 SNHLY and CDR2 FYNNEI. Germline trimming cut 6 bases from V and 9 bases from J; bases unmatched to any gene: 11. The CDR3 loop spans 15 amino acids. The CDR3: CASRKETGMTSPLHF. In nucleotides, the CDR3 is TGTGCCAGCAGAAAAGAGACAGGGATGACTTCACCCCTCCACTTT.

This clone was seen more than once but under ten times. V usage is TRBV6-5 and J usage is TRBJ1-2, with a possible D match to TRBD1 (5 bases). The CDR3 totals 13 residues. Germline V gene sequence: CDR1 MNHEY, CDR2 SVGAGI. Between the trimmed V and J ends, which lost 5 bases and 7 bases, there was a span of 14 bases. This CDR3 is CASSRQFGLGYTF. The CDR3 DNA is TGTGCCAGCAGTCGACAGTTTGGGCTTGGCTACACCTTC.

The chain carries TRBV12-3 or TRBV12-4 and TRBJ1-1, with D uncertain. V was clipped by 0 bases and J by 3 bases, with 5 bases between them. The CDR3 length is 13 residues. CDR3 protein: CASSLARDTEAFF. In nucleotides, the CDR3 is TGTGCCAGCAGTTTAGCGAGGGACACTGAAGCTTTCTTT.

V gene TRBV28 combines with J gene TRBJ1-2; 7 bases fit TRBD1. The germline V gene has CDR1 MDHEN and CDR2 SYDVKM. V dropped 5 bases and J dropped 4; count of bases not matched to a gene: 7. This CDR3 spans 14 amino acids. DNA of the CDR3: TGTGCCAGCAGTCCCGGGACAGCGATCTATGGCTACACCTTC. This sequence encodes CASSPGTAIYGYTF.

This chain links TRBV27 with TRBJ1-4, with a possible D match to TRBD1 (6 bases). Trimming took 5 bases from V and 7 from J, leaving 20 bases between them. The CDR3 loop spans 16 amino acids. CDR1 is MNHEY, CDR2 SMNVEV, per germline (reference sequence). The CDR3 region is CASSKSRAGVGEKLFF. Written as DNA, the CDR3 is TGTGCCAGCAGTAAGAGCAGGGCAGGGGTGGGTGAAAAACTGTTTTTT.

This clone was seen a few times. J is TRBJ1-2 and V is TRBV10-3; possible D gene TRBD1, 5 bases. Germline CDR1 ENHRY, CDR2 SYGVKD. Trimming pared 3 bases from V and 4 bases from J, leaving 12 bases between. CDR3 size: 14 residues. The CDR3 bases are TGTGCCATCAGTGATCCGACAGACACCTATGGCTACACCTTC. Amino acid sequence: CAISDPTDTYGYTF.